The present TCR beta chain was sequenced within a study of CD8+ T cells in alopecia areata. Findings and limits, study-wide: In scalp, tofacitinib significantly decreased clonality and expanded CD8+ clones among the top 100.

The sample's treatment: oral pan-JAK inhibitor, 5-10 mg twice daily. The sample holds one count of this clone. Its antigen is currently unknown. V lost 4 bases to trimming and J lost 0 bases; unmatched junction nucleotides: 3. CDR3 size: 15 residues. CDR1 and CDR2 (germline): LNHNV, YYDKDF (reference sequence). Following extraction, RNA underwent reverse transcription to cDNA, which served as the sequencing template. Method: immunoSEQ multiplex PCR; TCRdb's copy keeps in-frame clones and lacks some. This table has more than 200,000 clones, around two fifths appearing once. Sequencing was performed on CD4+ T cells sorted from blood, taken between weeks 36 and 40, from a patient treated with tofacitinib. This sequence joins TRBV15 and TRBJ2-3, with 8 positions matching TRBD2. This clonotype was obtained from a human donor with alopecia areata. CDR3 DNA sequence: TGTGCCACCAGCACTGCGGGGGGTAGCACAGATACGCAGTATTTT. Translated, it gives CATSTAGGSTDTQYF.